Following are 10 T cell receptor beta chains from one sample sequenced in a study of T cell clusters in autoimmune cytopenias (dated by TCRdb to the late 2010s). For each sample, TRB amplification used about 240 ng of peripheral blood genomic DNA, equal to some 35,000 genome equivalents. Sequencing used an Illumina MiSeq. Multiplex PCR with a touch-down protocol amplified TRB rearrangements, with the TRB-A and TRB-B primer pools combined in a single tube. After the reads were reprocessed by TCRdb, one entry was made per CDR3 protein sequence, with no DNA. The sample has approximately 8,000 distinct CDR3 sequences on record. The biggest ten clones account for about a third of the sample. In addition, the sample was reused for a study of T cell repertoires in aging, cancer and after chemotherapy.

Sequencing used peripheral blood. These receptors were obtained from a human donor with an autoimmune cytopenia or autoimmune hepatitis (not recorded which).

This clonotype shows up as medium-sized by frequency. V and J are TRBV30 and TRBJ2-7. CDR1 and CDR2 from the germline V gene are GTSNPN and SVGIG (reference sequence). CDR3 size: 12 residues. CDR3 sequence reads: CAWSPDGYEQYF.

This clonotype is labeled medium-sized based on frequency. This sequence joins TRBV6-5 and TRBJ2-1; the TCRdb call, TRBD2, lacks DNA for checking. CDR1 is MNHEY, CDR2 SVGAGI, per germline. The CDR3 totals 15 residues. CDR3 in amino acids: CASRRLAGNHNEQFF.

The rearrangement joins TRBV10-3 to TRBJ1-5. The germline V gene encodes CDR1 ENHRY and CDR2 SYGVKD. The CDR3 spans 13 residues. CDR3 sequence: CAISEGSNQPQHF.

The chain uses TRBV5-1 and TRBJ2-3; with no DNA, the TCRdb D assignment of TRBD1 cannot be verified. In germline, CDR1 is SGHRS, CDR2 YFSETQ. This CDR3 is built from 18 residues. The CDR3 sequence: CASSLGPGQRLSTDTQYF.

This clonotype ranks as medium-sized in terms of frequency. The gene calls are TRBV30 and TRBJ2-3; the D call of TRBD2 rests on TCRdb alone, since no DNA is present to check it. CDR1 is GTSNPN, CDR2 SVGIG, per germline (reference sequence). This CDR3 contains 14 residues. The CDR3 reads CAWELAGITDTQYF.

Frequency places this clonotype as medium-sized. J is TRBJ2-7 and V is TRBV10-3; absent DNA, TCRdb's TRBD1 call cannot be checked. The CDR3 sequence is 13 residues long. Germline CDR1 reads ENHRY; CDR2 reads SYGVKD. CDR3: CAISDTGEYEQYF.

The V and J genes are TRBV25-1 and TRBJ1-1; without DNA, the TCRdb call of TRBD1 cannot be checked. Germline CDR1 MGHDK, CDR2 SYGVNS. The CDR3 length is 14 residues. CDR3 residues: CASSELGHNTEAFF.

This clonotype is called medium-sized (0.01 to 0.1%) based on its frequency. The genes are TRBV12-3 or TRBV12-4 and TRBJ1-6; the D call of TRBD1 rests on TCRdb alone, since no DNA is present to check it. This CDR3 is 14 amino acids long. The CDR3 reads CASSPGQGRSPLHF.

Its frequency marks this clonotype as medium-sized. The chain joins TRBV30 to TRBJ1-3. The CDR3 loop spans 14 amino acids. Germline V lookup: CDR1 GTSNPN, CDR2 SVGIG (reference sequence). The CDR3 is CAWNRQARSNTIYF. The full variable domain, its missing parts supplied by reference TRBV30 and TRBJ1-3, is SQTIHQWPATLVQPVGSPLSLECTVEGTSNPNLYWYRQAAGRGLQLLFYSVGIGQISSEVPQNLSASRPQDRQFILSSKKLLLSDSGFYLCAWNRQARSNTIYFGEGSWLTVV.

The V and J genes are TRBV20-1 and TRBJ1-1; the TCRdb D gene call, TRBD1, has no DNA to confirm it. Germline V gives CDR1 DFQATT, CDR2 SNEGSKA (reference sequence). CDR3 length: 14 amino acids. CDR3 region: CSARQGGGNTEAFF.